These T cell receptor beta chains were read from a single sample in a study of T cell changes during pregnancy in multiple sclerosis. TCRdb's copy holds only in-frame clones and misses some; the assay was immunoSEQ multiplex PCR. The sample comprises 100,000 to 130,000 clones, 85% to 95% of which are singletons, and less than 0.85% rests with the top ten. Sequenced here: peripheral blood, sampled in the third trimester of pregnancy. The receptor set was obtained from a female donor in good health, enrolled as a control in a pregnancy study. Both conserved end residues are trimmed from each CDR3. Some rows mark clone size as missing; the rest say once, few, many or name a class of expanded clone.

len,abundance,v_gene,j_gene,CDR3aa
11,once,TRBV4-3,TRBJ1-2,ASSQGTVNGYT
14,-,TRBV5-1,TRBJ2-7,ASSRPGTGMSYEQY
15,-,TRBV30,TRBJ2-3,AWSVSWGGRGTDTQY
11,-,TRBV6-5,TRBJ1-2,ASSYVEGGGYT
13,-,TRBV11-2,TRBJ2-2,ASSLGPGNTGELF
15,-,TRBV7-2,TRBJ2-5,ASSYAWASGELVTQY
14,-,TRBV11-1,TRBJ2-2,ASSLSGGAGTGELF
13,-,TRBV6-1,TRBJ1-5,ASSRQGEGHQPQH
11,-,TRBV11-1,TRBJ2-7,ASSYRGGYEQY
14,-,TRBV6-1,TRBJ2-2,ASSDWVAGGTGELF
15,-,TRBV10-3,TRBJ1-4,AISEEDRTGGNGKLF
12,-,TRBV21-1,TRBJ1-1,ASRKGGGNTEAF
11,-,TRBV2,TRBJ2-3,ASRRDYTDTQY